The rows below give T cell receptor beta chains drawn from one sample of a study of blood T cell repertoires in COVID-19. Clones were read by immunoSEQ multiplex PCR, and TCRdb kept only the in-frame ones, dropping some. The sample has under 550,000 clones, 70% to 90% seen once. Sequencing was carried out using peripheral blood. These TCRs come from a man aged 18 to 30 with COVID-19, enrolled during active disease. The CDR3 runs from the conserved cysteine through the conserved F or W. The order of the fields is CDR3 protein, CDR3 DNA, clone size, J gene, V gene, CDR3 length, D gene. D genes are given only for firm matches. Clone size is given for some rows only: seen once, a few or many times, or a class if the clone is expanded.

CASRPSGGAGFYEQYF,TGTGCCAGCAGACCTAGCGGGGGGGCGGGATTCTACGAGCAGTACTTC,NA,TRBJ2-7,TRBV6-2/TRBV6-3,16,TRBD2
CASRSVTSGKDNEQFF,TGTGCAAGTCGCTCCGTTACTAGCGGGAAGGACAATGAGCAGTTCTTC,NA,TRBJ2-1,TRBV12-2,16,NA
CASSERTGNQPQHF,TGTGCCAGCAGTGAACGCACAGGCAATCAGCCCCAGCATTTT,NA,TRBJ1-5,TRBV2,14,NA
CASVAGQGDYGYTF,TGTGCCAGCGTTGCGGGACAGGGAGACTATGGCTACACCTTC,NA,TRBJ1-2,TRBV2,14,TRBD1
CASSRSGGLASFYNEQFF,TGTGCCAGCAGCCGGTCGGGGGGACTAGCATCTTTCTACAATGAGCAGTTCTTC,NA,TRBJ2-1,TRBV3-1/TRBV3-2,18,TRBD2
CASSLRTSGEQYF,TGTGCCAGCAGCTTGAGGACTAGCGGCGAGCAGTACTTC,NA,TRBJ2-7,TRBV5-6,13,TRBD2
CASSSVRGGEQFF,TGTGCCAGCAGCTCCGTGCGTGGGGGGGAGCAGTTCTTC,once,TRBJ2-1,TRBV7-9,13,NA
CASSLPLGAAYGYTF,TGTGCCAGCAGCTTGCCCCTCGGAGCGGCCTATGGCTACACCTTC,NA,TRBJ1-2,TRBV5-7,15,NA
CASSLVAGRYNEQFF,TGTGCCAGCAGCTTAGTAGCGGGGCGGTACAATGAGCAGTTCTTC,NA,TRBJ2-1,TRBV7-9,15,TRBD2
CASSAYGTSNTEAFF,TGTGCCAGCAGTGCTTACGGGACATCGAACACTGAAGCTTTCTTT,few,TRBJ1-1,TRBV25-1,15,NA
CASSQAGGPSEQFF,TGTGCCAGCAGCCAGGCGGGGGGGCCCAGTGAGCAGTTCTTC,NA,TRBJ2-1,TRBV9,14,TRBD2
CASRATGTGNSPLHF,TGTGCCAGCAGGGCAACCGGGACAGGGAATTCACCCCTCCACTTT,NA,TRBJ1-6,TRBV2,15,TRBD1
CASSYEESNNSPLHF,TGCGCCAGCAGCTACGAGGAGTCTAATAATTCACCCCTCCACTTT,NA,TRBJ1-6,TRBV4-1,15,NA
CASSLRDSFRKQETQYF,TGTGCCAGCAGCTTAAGGGACAGCTTCAGAAAACAAGAGACCCAGTACTTC,NA,TRBJ2-5,TRBV7-8,17,TRBD1
CASRETGTGRQETQYF,TGTGCCAGCCGTGAAACCGGGACAGGGCGACAAGAGACCCAGTACTTC,NA,TRBJ2-5,TRBV2,16,TRBD1
CASSPSARGELFF,TGTGCCAGCTCACCCTCTGCGCGCGGGGAGCTGTTTTTT,few,TRBJ2-2,TRBV18,13,NA
CASRTNRYSNYGYTF,TGTGCCAGCAGAACCAATAGGTACAGTAACTATGGCTACACCTTC,NA,TRBJ1-2,TRBV27,15,NA
CSASTSGYNEQFF,TGCAGTGCTAGTACTAGCGGATACAATGAGCAGTTCTTC,NA,TRBJ2-1,TRBV20-1,13,TRBD2
CASSQDFGGSYYEQYF,TGTGCCAGCAGCCAAGATTTTGGCGGGTCCTATTACGAGCAGTACTTC,NA,TRBJ2-7,TRBV3-1/TRBV3-2,16,NA
CASSRLGLAGAETQYF,TGTGCCAGCAGTCGACTGGGACTAGCGGGCGCGGAGACCCAGTACTTC,once,TRBJ2-5,TRBV6-6,16,TRBD2
CASRPDRYNEQFF,TGTGCCAGCAGACCGGACAGGTACAATGAGCAGTTCTTC,NA,TRBJ2-1,TRBV12-3/TRBV12-4,13,TRBD1
CATLGEAGGTYEQYF,TGTGCCACCTTAGGAGAAGCGGGGGGAACCTACGAGCAGTACTTC,NA,TRBJ2-7,TRBV15,15,TRBD2
CASSLDRKGSPLHF,TGTGCCAGCAGCTTGGACAGGAAGGGTTCACCCCTCCACTTT,NA,TRBJ1-6,TRBV6-5,14,TRBD1
CASSGLAGGPGELFF,TGTGCCAGCAGCGGACTAGCGGGGGGGCCCGGGGAGCTGTTTTTT,NA,TRBJ2-2,TRBV3-1/TRBV3-2,15,TRBD2
CASSQFRGREQYF,TGTGCCAGCAGCCAATTCAGGGGCAGGGAGCAGTACTTC,NA,TRBJ2-7,TRBV6-2/TRBV6-3,13,NA
CATLGGPYNSPLHF,TGTGCCACCTTGGGGGGACCCTATAATTCACCCCTCCACTTT,NA,TRBJ1-6,TRBV27,14,NA
CATSDLRLADEQFF,TGTGCCACCAGTGACCTTCGACTAGCCGATGAGCAGTTCTTC,NA,TRBJ2-1,TRBV24-1,14,TRBD2
CASSPGDRGQGKNSPLHF,TGTGCCAGCAGTCCCGGGGACAGGGGGCAAGGGAAGAATTCACCCCTCCACTTT,NA,TRBJ1-6,TRBV3-1/TRBV3-2,18,TRBD1